The 25 T cell receptor beta chains presented below share a single source sample, sequenced in a study of cytomegalovirus exposure and HLA in healthy donors. The PCR was carried out with 60 Vbeta primers and 13 Jbeta primers. Produced via immunoSEQ multiplex PCR; TCRdb's table is partial and in-frame only. Of under 150,000 clones listed, roughly three quarters are singletons. Sequenced input: PBMCs. These receptors were collected from a man aged 55 to 70 in good health and CMV-seronegative.

V and J are TRBV4-3 and TRBJ2-2; a weak D match, TRBD1 (6 bases). With 2 bases removed from V and 0 bases from J, the gap between germline ends came to 13 bases. Germline V gene sequence: CDR1 LGHNA, CDR2 YSLEER. The CDR3 spans 17 residues. In DNA, the CDR3 is TGCGCCAGCAGCCAAACATTGGACAGAACGAACACCGGGGAGCTGTTTTTT. Translation: CASSQTLDRTNTGELFF.

V usage is TRBV12-5 and J usage is TRBJ2-1; D is possibly TRBD2 (6 bases). The ends were cut back, 7 bases at V and 0 bases at J, with 13 bases in the middle. Germline CDR1 is LGHNT and CDR2 is FRNRAP. The CDR3 sequence is 15 residues long. The CDR3 region is CASAGDSRSYNEQFF. The CDR3 nucleotides are TGTGCTAGTGCCGGGGACTCCCGCTCCTACAATGAGCAGTTCTTC.

J is TRBJ2-3 and V is TRBV5-4; 8 bases fit TRBD1. Trimming cost V 5 bases and J 2 bases; bases outside gene matches: 10. This CDR3 contains 16 residues. Germline CDR1 is SGHNT and CDR2 is YYREEE (reference sequence). CDR3 loop: CASSPPQGADTDTQYF. The CDR3 bases are TGTGCCAGCAGTCCTCCCCAGGGGGCTGACACAGATACGCAGTATTTT.

This chain uses TRBV5-6 with TRBJ2-7, with no clear D. CDR3 length: 15 amino acids. The V and J ends lost 2 bases and 2 bases respectively, with 14 bases between them. Germline V gene data show CDR1 as SGHDT and CDR2 as YYEEEE. CDR3 protein: CASSFNARPAYEQYF. The CDR3 DNA sequence: TGTGCCAGCAGCTTTAACGCTAGGCCCGCCTACGAGCAGTACTTC. The full variable domain, completed using reference TRBV5-6 and TRBJ2-7, is DAGVTQSPTHLIKTRGQQVTLRCSPKSGHDTVSWYQQALGQGPQFIFQYYEEEERQRGNFPDRFSGHQFPNYSSELNVNALLLGDSALYLCASSFNARPAYEQYFGPGTRLTVT.

This chain links TRBV7-2 with TRBJ1-2; a weak D match, TRBD1 (6 bases). V lost 2 bases and J 4 bases, leaving 14 bases between the germline ends. The CDR3 sequence is 15 residues long. Germline V gene sequence: CDR1 SGHTA, CDR2 FQGNSA. CDR3 region: CASSLPPAGVYGYTF. CDR3 sequence (DNA): TGTGCCAGCAGCTTACCCCCCGCAGGGGTCTATGGCTACACCTTC.

This chain uses TRBV12-5 with TRBJ1-1; D unresolved. With 0 bases removed from V and 2 bases from J, the gap between germline ends came to 7 bases. The CDR3 contains 14 residues. Germline V gene data show CDR1 as LGHNT and CDR2 as FRNRAP. This CDR3 is CASGLVEGNTEAFF. For the CDR3, the DNA is TGTGCTAGTGGTTTGGTAGAGGGAAACACTGAAGCTTTCTTT.

In its sample, this clone was seen a few times. The chain couples TRBV13 to TRBJ2-3; 7 bases are shared with TRBD1. CDR3 length: 15 residues. Trimming removed 4 bases from V and 6 bases from J; junction bases left unmatched: 10. Germline values: CDR1 PRHDT, CDR2 FYEKMQ (reference sequence). Here the CDR3 DNA reads TGTGCCAGCAGCTCTACAGGGGATATTTCGGATACGCAGTATTTT. Translation gives CASSSTGDISDTQYF.

The CDR3: CASSLDGSQGGDEQYF. For the CDR3, the DNA is TGTGCCAGCAGCTTAGACGGCAGCCAGGGAGGCGACGAGCAGTACTTC. This chain connects TRBV7-2 to TRBJ2-7; weak D call: TRBD2 (6 bases). The V end lost 1 base, the J end lost 5 bases, and 18 bases lay between the germline ends. This CDR3 is 16 amino acids long. Germline V gene data show CDR1 as SGHTA and CDR2 as FQGNSA.

V is TRBV2 and J is TRBJ1-2; 9 positions match TRBD1. Trimming took 9 bases from V and 2 from J; bases not matched to a gene: 7. Per germline, CDR1 SNHLY and CDR2 FYNNEI. This CDR3 has 14 amino acids. CDR3 in DNA: TGTGCCAGGGCTTCCGGGACAGGGAACTATGGCTACACCTTC. Translation gives CARASGTGNYGYTF.

The rearrangement uses TRBV6-1 and TRBJ2-7, with D possibly matching TRBD1 (6 bases). The germline V gene has CDR1 MNHNS and CDR2 SASEGT. V shed 7 bases and J shed 4 bases, with 20 bases lying between them. The CDR3 is made up of 15 amino acids. CDR3: CASTSQNRVGYEQYF. The CDR3 bases are TGTGCCAGCACATCCCAAAACAGGGTTGGGTACGAGCAGTACTTC.

The V call is TRBV14, the J call TRBJ2-5, with D perhaps matching TRBD2 (5 bases). CDR1 SGHDN and CDR2 FVKESK come from the germline V gene. The length of the CDR3 is 15 residues. Trimming took 1 base from V and 5 from J, leaving 14 bases between them. The CDR3 nucleotides read TGTGCCAGCAGCCAAGTCAACGGGGTCGGGGAGACCCAGTACTTC. Translated: CASSQVNGVGETQYF.

CDR3 DNA sequence: TGTGCCAGCAGTTTACAGGGTATCCGTAGTGAAAAACTGTTTTTT. Protein: CASSLQGIRSEKLFF. The chain joins TRBV28 to TRBJ1-4, with a weak D call TRBD1 (5 bases). Germline CDR1 is MDHEN and CDR2 is SYDVKM. The CDR3 is 15 amino acids. V lost 2 bases to trimming and J lost 7 bases, with 14 bases between them.

The chain carries TRBV6-5 and TRBJ1-2; 10 nucleotides match TRBD1. Per the germline V gene, CDR1 is MNHEY and CDR2 is SVGAGI. The V gene end was trimmed by 0 bases and the J gene end by 6 bases; junction bases not matched to a gene: 4. The CDR3 consists of 15 residues. The CDR3, as DNA: TGTGCCAGCAGTTACTCCCGACAGGGGGCGGATGGCTACACCTTC. The encoded protein is CASSYSRQGADGYTF.

CDR3 nucleotide sequence: TGTGCCAGCAGTTCCCCCCCGAGGGTGGTGACCCAGTACTTC. Its protein product is CASSSPPRVVTQYF. The chain links TRBV28 to TRBJ2-5; TRBD2 might be the D (5 bases). In germline, CDR1 is MDHEN, CDR2 SYDVKM. The V end lost 4 bases, the J end lost 7 bases, and 16 bases lay between the germline ends. CDR3 length: 14 residues.

J is TRBJ1-5 and V is TRBV30; no clear D. The germline V and J ends were trimmed by 4 bases and 3 bases, with 10 bases remaining between them. The CDR3 runs to 13 residues. Germline CDR1 and CDR2: GTSNPN and SVGIG (reference sequence). The CDR3 coding sequence is TGTGCCTGGACGGGGTCGGCCAATCAGCCCCAGCATTTT. The encoded protein is CAWTGSANQPQHF.

This chain links TRBV30 with TRBJ1-3, with D unclear. V was pared by 2 bases and J by 0 bases, with 17 bases between. Germline lookup yields CDR1 GTSNPN and CDR2 SVGIG (reference sequence). The CDR3 runs 17 residues. As DNA, the CDR3 is TGTGCCTGGAGTTCGGTGGGCAACCCTGTCTCTGGAAACACCATATATTTT. Translated: CAWSSVGNPVSGNTIYF.

This clone was seen once. The chain combines TRBV28 with TRBJ2-7, with a tentative D call TRBD2 (7 bases). CDR1 MDHEN and CDR2 SYDVKM come from the germline V gene. Trimming removed 3 bases from V and 7 bases from J, with 13 bases in between. The CDR3 is made up of 13 amino acids. The CDR3 here is CASSLGGREEQYF. CDR3 DNA sequence: TGTGCCAGCAGTTTGGGGGGGCGGGAGGAGCAGTACTTC.

This clone was detected a few times. The rearrangement links TRBV5-1 to TRBJ2-5; TRBD1 matches at 11 bases. The assigned J gene may be wrong: the sequence end matches TRBJ2-7 better. CDR1 is SGHRS, CDR2 YFSETQ, per germline. CDR3 length equals 15 residues. The CDR3 loop is CASSRIRTGGNEQYF. In nucleotides, the CDR3 is TGCGCCAGCAGCCGAATCCGGACAGGGGGCAACGAGCAGTACTTC.

The genes are TRBV7-2 and TRBJ2-1, with 9 bases fitting TRBD2. In germline, CDR1 is SGHTA, CDR2 FQGNSA. V was clipped by 4 bases and J by 7 bases; unmatched bases: 5. The CDR3 length is 14 residues. The CDR3 DNA follows: TGTGCCAGCAGCTCTATAGCGGGAGCAAATGAGCAGTTCTTC. Its protein product is CASSSIAGANEQFF.

The V gene is TRBV18, the J gene TRBJ1-1, with D tentatively TRBD1 (6 bases). The V and J ends lost 0 bases and 0 bases respectively, with 8 bases between them. CDR3 length equals 15 residues. Per the germline V gene, CDR1 is KGHSH and CDR2 is LQKENI. CDR3 amino acids: CASSPPGALNTEAFF. DNA of the CDR3: TGTGCCAGCTCACCACCGGGGGCGTTGAACACTGAAGCTTTCTTT.

This rearrangement joins TRBV4-1 to TRBJ1-1, with unresolved D. The CDR3 is 17 amino acids. The V end was cut by 2 bases, the J end by 1 base, with 17 bases between. Germline V CDR1 and CDR2: MGHRA, YSYEKL. CDR3 sequence: CASSQPISQVPNTEAFF. Written as DNA, the CDR3 is TGCGCCAGCAGCCAACCCATTTCTCAGGTCCCGAACACTGAAGCTTTCTTT.

This sequence joins TRBV10-3 and TRBJ2-7, with 10 positions matching TRBD2. V shed 2 bases, J shed 0 bases, and the junction held 4 bases outside the gene matches. Germline lookup yields CDR1 ENHRY and CDR2 SYGVKD. The CDR3 has 16 residues. This chain's CDR3 is CAISERLAGASYEQYF. The CDR3 nucleotides read TGTGCCATCAGTGAGAGGCTAGCGGGGGCCTCCTACGAGCAGTACTTC.

This clone occurred once. The chain uses TRBV5-4 and TRBJ2-3; a possible D gene is TRBD1 (5 bases). The ends were cut back, 4 bases at V and 1 base at J, with 7 bases in the middle. Germline CDR1 reads SGHNT; CDR2 reads YYREEE (reference sequence). This CDR3 has 13 residues. CDR3 nucleotides: TGTGCCAGCAGCAGGGGCGGCACAGATACGCAGTATTTT. It is translated as CASSRGGTDTQYF.

This chain connects TRBV13 to TRBJ1-6; D perhaps matches TRBD1 (5 bases). The CDR3 is 16 amino acids. The V gene's germline CDR1 is PRHDT and CDR2 FYEKMQ (reference sequence). Trimming left V 6 bases short and J 9 bases short, with 21 bases between. CDR3 coding DNA: TGTGCCAGCAGTGGCCCCTCCAGGGTGTCGAGTTCACCCCTCCACTTT. It codes for CASSGPSRVSSSPLHF.

V and J are TRBV6-1 and TRBJ1-1; 9 bases align to TRBD1. The junction had 10 bases not matched to a gene; V was cut back by 9 bases and J by 2 bases. The CDR3 is 15 amino acids. CDR1 and CDR2 from the germline V gene are MNHNS and SASEGT. CDR3 region: CASHSDRGLNTEAFF. Here the CDR3 DNA reads TGTGCCAGTCACTCGGACAGGGGATTAAACACTGAAGCTTTCTTT.